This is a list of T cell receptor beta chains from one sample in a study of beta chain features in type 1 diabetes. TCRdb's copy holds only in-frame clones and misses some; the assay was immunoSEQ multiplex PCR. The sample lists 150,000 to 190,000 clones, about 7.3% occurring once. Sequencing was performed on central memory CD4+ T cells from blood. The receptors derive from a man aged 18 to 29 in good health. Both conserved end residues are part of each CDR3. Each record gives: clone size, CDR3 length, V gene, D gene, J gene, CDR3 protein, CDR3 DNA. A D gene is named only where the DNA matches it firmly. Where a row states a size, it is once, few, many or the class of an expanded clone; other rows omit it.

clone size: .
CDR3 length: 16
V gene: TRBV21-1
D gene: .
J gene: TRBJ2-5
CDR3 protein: CASSHQERGVEETQYF
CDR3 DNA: TGTGCCAGCAGTCACCAGGAGCGGGGGGTGGAAGAGACCCAGTACTTC

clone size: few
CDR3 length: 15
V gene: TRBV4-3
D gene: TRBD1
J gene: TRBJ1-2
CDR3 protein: CASSWTGQGIYGYTF
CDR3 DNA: TGCGCCAGCAGCTGGACGGGACAGGGAATCTATGGCTACACCTTC

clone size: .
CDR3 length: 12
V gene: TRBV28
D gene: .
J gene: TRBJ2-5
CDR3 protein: CASSMGGSHKYF
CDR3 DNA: TGTGCCAGCAGCATGGGCGGGTCTCACAAGTACTTC

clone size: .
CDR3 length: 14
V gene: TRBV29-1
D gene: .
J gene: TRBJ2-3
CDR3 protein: CSVEKAGFTDTQYF
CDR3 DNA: TGCAGCGTTGAAAAGGCGGGATTCACAGATACGCAGTATTTT

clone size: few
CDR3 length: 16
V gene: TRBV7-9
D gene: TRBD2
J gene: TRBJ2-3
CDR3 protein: CASSPRGGSVTDTQYF
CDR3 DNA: TGTGCCAGCAGTCCCAGAGGCGGGAGCGTCACAGATACGCAGTATTTT

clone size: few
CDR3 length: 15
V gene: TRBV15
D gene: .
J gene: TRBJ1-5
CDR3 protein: CATSRAQGAWQPQHF
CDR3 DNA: TGTGCCACCAGCAGAGCACAGGGAGCCTGGCAGCCCCAGCATTTT

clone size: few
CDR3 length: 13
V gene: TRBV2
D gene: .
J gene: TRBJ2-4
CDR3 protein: CASSDGQGNIQYF
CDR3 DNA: TGTGCCAGCAGTGACGGCCAGGGAAACATTCAGTACTTC

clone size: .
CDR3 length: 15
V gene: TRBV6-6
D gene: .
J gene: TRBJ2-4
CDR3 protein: CASSGTGQSVNIQYF
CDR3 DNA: TGTGCCAGCAGTGGCACAGGGCAGTCCGTAAACATTCAGTACTTC

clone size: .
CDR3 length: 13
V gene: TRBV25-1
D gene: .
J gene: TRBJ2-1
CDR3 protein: CASSELYYNEQFF
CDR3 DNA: TGTGCCAGCAGTGAATTGTATTACAATGAGCAGTTCTTC

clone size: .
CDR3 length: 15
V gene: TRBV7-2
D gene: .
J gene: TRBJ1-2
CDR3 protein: CASSIQRQVYYGYTF
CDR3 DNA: TGTGCCAGCAGCATTCAAAGACAGGTTTACTATGGCTACACCTTC

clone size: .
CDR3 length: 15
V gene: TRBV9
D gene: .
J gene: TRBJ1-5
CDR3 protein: CASSETSYSNQPQHF
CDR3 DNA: TGTGCCAGCAGTGAAACATCATATAGCAATCAGCCCCAGCATTTT

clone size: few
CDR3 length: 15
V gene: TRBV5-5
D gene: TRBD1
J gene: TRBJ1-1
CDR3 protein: CASSIHRGRDTEAFF
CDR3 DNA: TGTGCCAGCAGCATCCACAGGGGGCGCGACACTGAAGCTTTCTTT

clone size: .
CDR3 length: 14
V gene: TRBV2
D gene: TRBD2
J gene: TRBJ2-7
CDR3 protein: CASSYSAGPYEQYF
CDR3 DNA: TGTGCCAGCAGTTACTCAGCGGGGCCCTACGAGCAGTACTTC

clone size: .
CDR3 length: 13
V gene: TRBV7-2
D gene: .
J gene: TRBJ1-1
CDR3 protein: CASSLETNTEAFF
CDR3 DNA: TGTGCCAGCAGCTTGGAGACGAACACTGAAGCTTTCTTT

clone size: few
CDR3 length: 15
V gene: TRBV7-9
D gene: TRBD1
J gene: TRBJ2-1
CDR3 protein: CASSLGGQGHDEQFF
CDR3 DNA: TGTGCCAGCAGCTTAGGGGGACAGGGTCATGATGAGCAGTTCTTC

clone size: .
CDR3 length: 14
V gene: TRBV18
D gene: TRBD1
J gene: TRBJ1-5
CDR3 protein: CASSPGQSNQPQHF
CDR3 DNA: TGTGCCAGCTCACCGGGACAGAGCAATCAGCCCCAGCATTTT

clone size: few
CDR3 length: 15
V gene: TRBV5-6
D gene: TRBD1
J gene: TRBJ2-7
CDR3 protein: CASSLATGGPYEQYF
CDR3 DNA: TGTGCCAGCAGCTTGGCTACAGGGGGCCCCTACGAGCAGTACTTC

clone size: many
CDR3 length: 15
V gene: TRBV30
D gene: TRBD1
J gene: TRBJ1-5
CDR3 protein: CAWSGPGTGEQPQHF
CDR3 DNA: TGTGCCTGGAGTGGCCCCGGGACAGGAGAACAGCCCCAGCATTTT

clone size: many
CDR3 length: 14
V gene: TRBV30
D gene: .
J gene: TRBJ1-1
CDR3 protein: CAWSAGRMNTEAFF
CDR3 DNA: TGTGCCTGGAGTGCCGGCAGGATGAACACTGAAGCTTTCTTT

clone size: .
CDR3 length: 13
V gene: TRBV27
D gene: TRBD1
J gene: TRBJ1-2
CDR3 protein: CASSWQGVNGYTF
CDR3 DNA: TGTGCCAGCAGTTGGCAGGGGGTAAATGGCTACACCTTC

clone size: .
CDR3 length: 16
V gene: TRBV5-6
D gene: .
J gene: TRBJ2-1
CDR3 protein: CASSLVEDSSYNEQFF
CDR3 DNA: TGTGCCAGCAGCTTGGTCGAGGACAGCTCCTACAATGAGCAGTTCTTC

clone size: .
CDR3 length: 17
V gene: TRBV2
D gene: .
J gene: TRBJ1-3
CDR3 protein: CASRGGDSPYSGNTIYF
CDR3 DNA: TGTGCCAGCCGGGGAGGTGACAGCCCCTACTCTGGAAACACCATATATTTT

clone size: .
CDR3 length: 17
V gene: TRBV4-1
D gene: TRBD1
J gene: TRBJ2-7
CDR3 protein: CASSQTFLGQGAREQYF
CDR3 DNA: TGCGCCAGCAGCCAAACGTTCCTTGGACAGGGGGCGAGAGAGCAGTACTTC

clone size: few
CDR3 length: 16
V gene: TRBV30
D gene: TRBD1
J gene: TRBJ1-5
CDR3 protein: CAWSARQGARNQPQHF
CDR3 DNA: TGTGCCTGGAGTGCGAGACAGGGGGCTCGGAATCAGCCCCAGCATTTT

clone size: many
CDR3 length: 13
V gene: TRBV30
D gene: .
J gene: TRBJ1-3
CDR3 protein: CAWSAGRGNTIYF
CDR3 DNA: TGTGCCTGGAGTGCTGGCAGGGGAAACACCATATATTTT

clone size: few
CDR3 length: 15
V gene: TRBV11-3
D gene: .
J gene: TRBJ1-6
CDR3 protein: CASSPFTGSNSPLHF
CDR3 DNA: TGTGCCAGCAGCCCCTTTACAGGGAGCAATTCACCCCTCCACTTT

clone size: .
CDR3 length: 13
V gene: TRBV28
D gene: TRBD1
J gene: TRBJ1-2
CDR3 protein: CASNRQGPYGYTF
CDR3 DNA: TGTGCCAGCAACCGACAGGGGCCCTATGGCTACACCTTC

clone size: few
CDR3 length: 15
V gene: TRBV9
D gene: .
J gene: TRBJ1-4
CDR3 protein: CASSARQSTNEKLFF
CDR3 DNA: TGTGCCAGCAGCGCCCGACAATCAACTAATGAAAAACTGTTTTTT

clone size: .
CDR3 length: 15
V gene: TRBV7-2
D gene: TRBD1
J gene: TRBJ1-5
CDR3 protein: CASSFKQGSNQPQHF
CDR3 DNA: TGTGCCAGCAGCTTCAAACAGGGGAGTAATCAGCCCCAGCATTTT